The 14 T cell receptor beta chains reported below all come from one sample, sequenced in a study of response to subunit inactivated influenza vaccine. TCRdb reprocessed the RT-PCR reads with MiXCR, giving one entry per CDR3 protein. This sample has over 750,000 distinct CDR3 sequences, with approximately 21% found just once. The input for sequencing was PBMCs from blood, taken 5 days after vaccination. These receptors were collected from a man in his forties or fifties who received an inactivated influenza vaccine.

This clonotype has only one observation. The chain combines TRBV20-1 with TRBJ2-5; TRBD2 aligns across 11 bases. The CDR3 runs 18 residues. After removal of 6 bases from V and 2 bases from J, the junction contained 17 bases not matched to a gene. Germline CDR1 and CDR2: DFQATT and SNEGSKA (reference sequence). The CDR3, as DNA: TGCAGTGCCAGTCCTACGTGGTCCCGACTAGCGGGACAAGAGACCCAGTACTTC. Amino acids: CSASPTWSRLAGQETQYF.

The rearrangement links TRBV6-1 to TRBJ2-3, with 8 nucleotides matching TRBD2. CDR1 is MNHNS, CDR2 SASEGT, per germline. V lost 8 bases to trimming and J lost 2 bases; unmatched junction nucleotides: 6. CDR3 length: 14 amino acids. The CDR3 spells CASGAGGNTDTQYF. The DNA for the CDR3 is TGTGCCAGCGGGGCGGGGGGTAACACAGATACGCAGTATTTT.

V and J are TRBV29-1 and TRBJ2-7; a weak D match, TRBD2 (6 bases). The CDR3 has 15 amino acids. Germline V gives CDR1 SQVTM, CDR2 ANQGSEA. With 5 bases removed from V and 0 bases from J, the gap between germline ends came to 17 bases. The CDR3 DNA follows: TGCAGCGTTCTGGCGGAGGGAGTAAGCTCCTACGAGCAGTACTTC. It codes for CSVLAEGVSSYEQYF.

This chain uses TRBV20-1 with TRBJ2-5; D is possibly TRBD1 (6 bases). V was clipped by 3 bases and J by 1 base, with 9 bases between them. CDR3 length: 13 amino acids. Per the germline V gene, CDR1 is DFQATT and CDR2 is SNEGSKA (reference sequence). DNA of the CDR3: TGCAGTGCTAGGGGGGCCCTCCAAGAGACCCAGTACTTC. Encoded protein: CSARGALQETQYF.

This rearrangement joins TRBV7-9 to TRBJ2-3, with D tentatively TRBD1 (6 bases). Germline V CDR1 and CDR2: SEHNR, FQNEAQ (reference sequence). This CDR3 has 14 residues. Trimming took off 2 bases at V and 4 bases at J, with 10 bases between the two ends. CDR3 amino acids: CASSLQGPADTQYF. The DNA for the CDR3 is TGTGCCAGCAGCTTACAGGGGCCGGCAGATACGCAGTATTTT.

This clonotype was detected a few times. The rearrangement joins TRBV12-3 or TRBV12-4 to TRBJ2-3, with TRBD2 identical over 7 bases. Unmatched junction bases numbered 5, after V lost 2 bases and J lost 0 bases. This CDR3 has 16 residues. DNA for the CDR3: TGTGCCAGCAGTTTACTAGCGGTAGCTAGCACAGATACGCAGTATTTT. Protein: CASSLLAVASTDTQYF.

This clonotype came up many times. The rearrangement joins TRBV12-3 or TRBV12-4 to TRBJ2-5; 7 bases fit TRBD2. This CDR3 spans 15 amino acids. V shed 0 bases and J 1 base; nucleotides not matched to a gene: 2. The DNA of the CDR3 is TGTGCCAGCAGTTTAGCTAGCGGGTCCCAAGAGACCCAGTACTTC. This translates into CASSLASGSQETQYF.

The chain is built from TRBV11-2 and TRBJ2-3, with 12 bases matching TRBD2. V gave up 4 bases and J gave up 9 bases; unmatched junction bases: 11. The CDR3 runs to 16 residues. Germline lookup yields CDR1 SGHAT and CDR2 FQNNGV. As DNA, the CDR3 is TGTGCCAGCAGCTATGACGGACTAGCGGGGCAGGGAACGCAGTATTTT. Translating it yields CASSYDGLAGQGTQYF.

The CDR3 spells CASSSQLGRSGELFF. CDR3 sequence (DNA): TGTGCCAGCAGCTCCCAACTGGGACGATCTGGGGAGCTGTTTTTT. The rearrangement links TRBV7-9 to TRBJ2-2, with D perhaps given as TRBD1 or TRBD2 (5 bases each). Germline CDR1 is SEHNR and CDR2 is FQNEAQ (reference sequence). This CDR3 is built from 15 residues. V was shortened by 4 bases and J by 8 bases, with 17 bases between the two germline ends. Combining the CDR3 with reference TRBV7-9 and TRBJ2-2 gives the whole variable domain DTGVSQNPRHKITKRGQNVTFRCDPISEHNRLYWYRQTLGQGPEFLTYFQNEAQLEKSRLLSDRFSAERPKGSFSTLEIQRTEQGDSAMYLCASSSQLGRSGELFFGEGSRLTVL.

This chain uses TRBV12-3 or TRBV12-4 with TRBJ1-1, with 11 bases identical to TRBD1. The trim removed 5 bases at V and 4 bases at J, leaving 6 bases unmatched. The CDR3 sequence is 15 residues long. CDR3 sequence: CASSRDRGSSTEAFF. For the CDR3, the DNA is TGTGCCAGCAGTCGGGACAGGGGGAGTAGCACTGAAGCTTTCTTT.

V gene TRBV20-1 combines with J gene TRBJ2-1; perhaps TRBD2 as D (8 bases). Trimming left V 2 bases short and J 2 bases short, with 28 bases between. CDR1 and CDR2 (germline): DFQATT, SNEGSKA (reference sequence). The CDR3 is made up of 20 amino acids. Here the CDR3 reads CSARSDRSIPGLGAYNEQFF. In nucleotides, the CDR3 is TGCAGTGCTAGATCGGACAGGAGTATTCCGGGACTAGGAGCCTACAATGAGCAGTTCTTC.

The chain is built from TRBV11-2 and TRBJ2-5, with 8 bases identical to TRBD1. Germline loops: CDR1 SGHAT, CDR2 FQNNGV. The CDR3 runs 15 residues. J gave up 1 base and V 5 bases, and 6 bases lay outside the gene matches. The CDR3 DNA reads TGTGCCAGCAGCACTGGGACAGGTGCCCAAGAGACCCAGTACTTC. It encodes CASSTGTGAQETQYF.

This clonotype has only a few counts. This chain's CDR3 is CASSLAGVYIQYF. The DNA of the CDR3 is TGTGCCAGCAGTTTAGCGGGGGTCTACATTCAGTACTTC. The V and J genes are TRBV12-3 or TRBV12-4 and TRBJ2-4, with D tentatively TRBD1 or TRBD2 (5 bases each). CDR3 length equals 13 residues. The V gene lost 0 bases and the J gene lost 8 bases, with 8 bases spanning the gap.

The chain links TRBV4-3 to TRBJ2-7, with no clear D. The CDR3 spans 13 residues. With 0 bases removed from V and 9 bases from J, the gap between germline ends came to 12 bases. The V gene's germline CDR1 is LGHNA and CDR2 YSLEER. CDR3: CASSQDHRAPQYF. The CDR3 DNA is TGCGCCAGCAGCCAAGATCATAGGGCCCCGCAGTACTTC.